Shown below are 11 T cell receptor beta chains from a single sample sequenced in a study of regulatory dendritic cells for organ transplantation. Assay used: immunoSEQ multiplex PCR; TCRdb lists only in-frame clones, some missing. The sample consists of nearly 30,000 clones, 60% to 80% of them appearing once. Sequencing used memory CD4+ T cells from blood. Noted subset: CD45RO+ memory T cells. The receptor set was obtained from a human donor in good health.

The chain uses TRBV2 and TRBJ2-6; D gene uncertain. CDR1 SNHLY and CDR2 FYNNEI come from the germline V gene. This CDR3 contains 12 residues. V was pared by 8 bases and J by 3 bases, with 5 bases between. CDR3 nucleotides: TGTGCCAGCGTTCTTGGGGCCAACGTCCTGACTTTC. This translates into CASVLGANVLTF.

The gene calls are TRBV7-9 and TRBJ2-5; maybe TRBD1 (6 bases). Trimming stripped 1 base from V and 4 bases from J, with 10 bases between. CDR3 size: 14 residues. Germline values: CDR1 SEHNR, CDR2 FQNEAQ (reference sequence). The CDR3 DNA follows: TGTGCCAGCAGCTTAGTAGGGGGAAGAGAGACCCAGTACTTC. Translation gives CASSLVGGRETQYF.

CDR3 amino acids: CASSLLGDLNTEAFF. For the CDR3, the DNA is TGTGCCAGCAGTTTATTGGGGGACTTGAACACTGAAGCTTTCTTT. This sequence joins TRBV28 and TRBJ1-1; tentatively, D is TRBD1 (5 bases). Germline CDR1 reads MDHEN; CDR2 reads SYDVKM. This CDR3 contains 15 residues. With 1 base removed from V and 0 bases from J, the gap between germline ends came to 9 bases.

The V and J genes are TRBV6-6 and TRBJ1-2; TRBD1 aligns across 8 bases. V lost 0 bases to trimming and J lost 4 bases; unmatched junction nucleotides: 4. The CDR3 consists of 15 residues. CDR1 is MNHNY and CDR2 is SVGAGI in the germline V gene (reference sequence). CDR3 loop: CASSYSPTGGYGYTF. DNA for the CDR3: TGTGCCAGCAGTTACTCGCCAACAGGGGGCTATGGCTACACCTTC.

The chain has TRBV29-1 and TRBJ1-2; D gene ambiguous. CDR1 and CDR2 (germline): SQVTM, ANQGSEA. There are 13 residues in the CDR3. V shed 6 bases and J shed 3 bases, with 14 bases lying between them. CDR3 bases: TGCAGCGTAAACGCGGACGGATACTATGGCTACACCTTC. It is translated as CSVNADGYYGYTF.

The chain joins TRBV4-3 to TRBJ2-7, with D perhaps TRBD1 (5 bases). The CDR3 has 13 residues. Trimming stripped 4 bases from V and 4 bases from J, with 11 bases between. The germline V gene has CDR1 LGHNA and CDR2 YSLEER. This chain's CDR3 is CASSLRQGYEQYF. The CDR3 DNA follows: TGCGCCAGCAGCCTCCGTCAGGGATACGAGCAGTACTTC.

The gene calls are TRBV30 and TRBJ2-5, with TRBD1 matching 7 bases. V lost 2 bases and J lost 5; bases outside the gene matches: 11. The germline V gene has CDR1 GTSNPN and CDR2 SVGIG (reference sequence). This CDR3 comprises 15 residues. In DNA, the CDR3 is TGTGCCTGGAGTCCCTTGACAGGGTTAGTGGAGACCCAGTACTTC. Its protein is CAWSPLTGLVETQYF.

The chain employs TRBV4-1 and TRBJ2-5; 10 bases align to TRBD1. V shed 3 bases, J shed 5 bases, and the junction held 9 bases outside the gene matches. This CDR3 is built from 16 residues. Germline V CDR1 and CDR2: MGHRA, YSYEKL. In DNA, the CDR3 is TGCGCCAGCAGCCAGGCGGACAGGGGGAGGTGGGAGACCCAGTACTTC. Translation: CASSQADRGRWETQYF.

This clone was found once. The CDR3 nucleotides read TGTGCCAGCAGCTCCCGCCAGGGGTTCAGCAATCAGCCCCAGCATTTT. Encoded protein: CASSSRQGFSNQPQHF. V gene TRBV7-8 combines with J gene TRBJ1-5; D is possibly TRBD1 (6 bases). This CDR3 comprises 16 residues. CDR1 and CDR2 from the germline V gene are SGHVS and FQNEAQ. Trimming took 4 bases from V and 1 from J, leaving 14 bases between them.

The chain uses TRBV5-4 and TRBJ1-5; 8 nucleotides line up with TRBD1. With V trimmed by 4 bases and J by 0 bases, 12 bases remained unmatched. The CDR3 is 18 residues long. The germline V gene has CDR1 SGHNT and CDR2 YYREEE (reference sequence). The CDR3 loop reads CASSLRTGKGSSNQPQHF. DNA of the CDR3: TGTGCCAGCAGCCTGAGGACAGGGAAAGGAAGTAGCAATCAGCCCCAGCATTTT.

The chain has TRBV10-3 and TRBJ2-6; no definite D call. The CDR3 covers 16 residues. Germline V CDR1 and CDR2: ENHRY, SYGVKD. With 8 bases removed from V and 4 bases from J, the gap between germline ends came to 18 bases. CDR3 in DNA: TGTGCCATCCCCACCGAACCCTCCCGGGGGGCCAACGTCCTGACTTTC. Its translation: CAIPTEPSRGANVLTF.